A selection of T cell receptor beta chains follows, all from one sample in a study of blood T cell repertoires in COVID-19. The protocol was immunoSEQ multiplex PCR, while the TCRdb copy is restricted to in-frame clones and leaves out a portion. The sample consists of about 170,000 clones, around 84% of them appearing once. Source material: peripheral blood. All receptors derive from a woman of 80 years or more with COVID-19, enrolled during active disease. Both conserved end residues are part of each CDR3. A D gene is named only where the DNA matches it firmly. Size tells how often a clone was seen (once, few, many) or the class of an expanded clone, and some rows leave it out.

j_call	clone_size	v_call	d_call	cdr3_aa	cdr3_nt
TRBJ2-3	.	TRBV18	TRBD2	CASSPNTLAGGAGTQYF	TGTGCCAGCTCACCTAACACACTAGCGGGAGGCGCGGGTACGCAGTATTTT
TRBJ2-3	.	TRBV7-2	TRBD2	CASSGGGSDTQYF	TGTGCCAGCAGCGGGGGGGGTTCAGATACGCAGTATTTT
TRBJ2-2	.	TRBV29-1	TRBD1	CSVRPRVGQGYTGELFF	TGCAGCGTTCGGCCTCGGGTAGGACAGGGTTACACCGGGGAGCTGTTTTTT
TRBJ2-7	.	TRBV6-4	TRBD2	CASSEREGPYEQYF	TGTGCCAGCAGTGAGCGGGAGGGCCCCTACGAGCAGTACTTC
TRBJ1-1	.	TRBV25-1	.	CASSERSEAFF	TGTGCCAGCAGTGAGAGAAGTGAAGCTTTCTTT
TRBJ2-5	.	TRBV3-1/TRBV3-2	TRBD2	CASSQGLAGVGETQYF	TGTGCCAGCAGCCAAGGGCTAGCGGGAGTTGGAGAGACCCAGTACTTC
TRBJ2-7	few	TRBV6-5	.	CASSFDLDRNEQYF	TGTGCCAGCAGTTTTGACTTGGACAGAAACGAGCAGTACTTC
TRBJ2-2	.	TRBV7-9	TRBD1	CASRPGDRNTGELFF	TGTGCCAGCAGACCTGGGGACAGAAACACCGGGGAGCTGTTTTTT
TRBJ2-5	.	TRBV3-1/TRBV3-2	.	CASSPLSAQETQYF	TGTGCCAGCAGCCCGCTTAGCGCGCAAGAGACCCAGTACTTC
TRBJ1-1	once	TRBV6-5	.	CASSLAGRGFTEAFF	TGTGCCAGCAGTTTGGCCGGGAGGGGATTCACTGAAGCTTTCTTT
TRBJ1-1	.	TRBV27	TRBD1	CASSLQGDTEAFF	TGTGCCAGCAGTCTCCAGGGGGACACTGAAGCTTTCTTT
TRBJ2-2	.	TRBV6-5	.	CASSYVSDRTGELFF	TGTGCCAGCAGTTACGTTAGCGACCGAACCGGGGAGCTGTTTTTT
TRBJ2-7	.	TRBV29-1	.	CSVAQNSYEQYF	TGCAGCGTTGCTCAGAACTCCTACGAGCAGTACTTC
TRBJ2-7	.	TRBV6-5	TRBD1	CASSSPGQGTYEQYF	TGTGCCAGCAGTTCCCCGGGACAGGGGACCTACGAGCAGTACTTC
TRBJ1-4	.	TRBV6-1	.	CASSEAGALGEKLFF	TGTGCCAGCAGTGAAGCGGGGGCGCTGGGTGAAAAACTGTTTTTT
TRBJ1-4	.	TRBV6-1	.	CASSEVQNEKLFF	TGTGCCAGCAGTGAAGTCCAGAATGAAAAACTGTTTTTT
TRBJ1-3	.	TRBV7-8	.	CASSLASTGIGGNTIYF	TGTGCCAGCAGCTTAGCCTCCACAGGAATTGGCGGAAACACCATATATTTT
TRBJ2-1	.	TRBV7-2	TRBD2	CASSLGGLAGLNEQFF	TGTGCCAGCAGCTTAGGGGGGCTAGCGGGATTAAATGAGCAGTTCTTC
TRBJ1-2	.	TRBV3-1/TRBV3-2	.	CASSQVREGYTF	TGTGCCAGCAGCCAAGTGAGGGAGGGCTACACCTTC
TRBJ2-7	.	TRBV28	.	CASSLSGWEQYF	TGTGCCAGCAGTTTGAGCGGTTGGGAACAGTACTTC
TRBJ2-7	.	TRBV6-5	.	CASSLRGSAYEQYF	TGTGCCAGCAGTTTAAGGGGGAGTGCCTACGAGCAGTACTTC
TRBJ1-1	.	TRBV7-6	.	CASSLGHPNTEAFF	TGTGCCAGCAGCTTAGGACACCCGAACACTGAAGCTTTCTTT
TRBJ1-2	once	TRBV4-3	.	CASSQDGDGYTF	TGCGCCAGCAGCCAAGACGGGGATGGCTACACCTTC
TRBJ1-4	.	TRBV6-5	.	CASSYSTGTNEKLFF	TGTGCCAGCAGTTACTCTACAGGAACTAATGAAAAACTGTTTTTT
TRBJ2-1	.	TRBV5-4	TRBD2	CASSFRLAENEQFF	TGTGCCAGCAGCTTTCGGCTAGCGGAGAATGAGCAGTTCTTC
TRBJ2-5	once	TRBV6-5	TRBD2	CASSPSGRGQETQYF	TGTGCCAGCAGTCCCAGCGGGAGAGGCCAAGAGACCCAGTACTTC
TRBJ2-3	.	TRBV27	TRBD2	CASSLRGGSIDTQYF	TGTGCCAGCAGTTTACGGGGCGGGAGTATTGATACGCAGTATTTT
TRBJ2-1	once	TRBV6-5	TRBD1	CASTLAGTGDNEQFF	TGTGCCAGCACACTGGCCGGGACAGGGGACAATGAGCAGTTCTTC
TRBJ1-1	once	TRBV13	.	CASSKGQRMNTEAFF	TGTGCCAGCAGCAAAGGACAGAGGATGAACACTGAAGCTTTCTTT
TRBJ1-2	.	TRBV28	.	CASSLGDKQPGSYTF	TGTGCCAGCAGTTTGGGGGACAAGCAACCTGGGAGCTACACCTTC
TRBJ2-7	.	TRBV5-4	TRBD1	CASSLGTGAREQYF	TGTGCCAGCAGCTTAGGGACAGGCGCCAGGGAGCAGTACTTC
TRBJ1-4	.	TRBV4-1	.	CASSQDWTEEKLFF	TGCGCCAGCAGCCAAGACTGGACTGAGGAAAAACTGTTTTTT
TRBJ1-5	.	TRBV6-2/TRBV6-3	.	CASSYGGWSNQPQHF	TGTGCCAGCAGTTATGGGGGGTGGAGCAATCAGCCCCAGCATTTT
TRBJ1-5	.	TRBV19	.	CASSMQGLSQPQHF	TGTGCCAGTAGTATGCAGGGGCTGAGTCAGCCCCAGCATTTT
TRBJ2-2	.	TRBV28	TRBD1	CASSSRQGAQTGELFF	TGTGCCAGCAGCTCAAGACAGGGGGCGCAGACCGGGGAGCTGTTTTTT
TRBJ1-6	.	TRBV28	TRBD1	CASSPGGTGGNSPLHF	TGTGCCAGCAGTCCTGGGGGGACAGGAGGTAATTCACCCCTCCACTTT
TRBJ2-7	few	TRBV27	TRBD1	CASSLKGQRLEQYF	TGTGCCAGCAGTTTAAAGGGACAGCGTTTAGAGCAGTACTTC
TRBJ2-3	.	TRBV9	.	CASSVGVRDKRDTQYF	TGTGCCAGCAGCGTAGGAGTCAGGGATAAACGAGATACGCAGTATTTT
TRBJ1-6	few	TRBV28	TRBD1	CASSLLVHPYFQGASPLHF	TGTGCCAGCAGTTTATTGGTCCACCCATACTTCCAGGGGGCATCACCCCTCCACTTT
TRBJ1-2	.	TRBV4-2	TRBD1	CASSRQGAGYTF	TGTGCCAGCAGCCGACAGGGGGCTGGCTACACCTTC
TRBJ2-1	few	TRBV6-2/TRBV6-3	TRBD2	CASSYSSAGGVNNEQFF	TGTGCCAGCAGTTACTCTTCAGCGGGAGGAGTGAACAATGAGCAGTTCTTC